The entry below describes one T cell receptor (beta chain). The antigen remains undetermined. Sorted-subset replicate PCR reactions were performed with roughly 200 ng DNA, corresponding to about 30,000 T cell genomes. TCRdb keeps only in-frame clones here, not all; method: immunoSEQ multiplex PCR. The data contain nearly 2 million clones, about 94% of them seen just once; the ten biggest clones take up 0.95% to 1.5%. V was pared by 0 bases and J by 4 bases, with 6 bases of the junction left unmatched. The CDR3 consists of 16 residues. Germline loops: CDR1 MNHEY, CDR2 SMNVEV (reference sequence). The sample is drawn from a study of shared clonotypes between healthy human individuals. Study conclusions and caveats: Relative to their counterparts shared across all four donors, non-shared clonotypes exhibited diminished generation probabilities.

Selected positively for CCR7 and CD45RO-negative, naive CD8 cells excluded terminally differentiated effector memory CD45RA+ cells. The chain is built from TRBV27 and TRBJ2-1; 7 bases are shared with TRBD1. The receptor was derived from a man in his late teens or twenties in good health. The sample consisted of naive CD8+ T cells sorted from blood. The CDR3 nucleotides are TGTGCCAGCAGTTTATCTCCGGGACAGCTATACAATGAGCAGTTCTTC. Translating gives CASSLSPGQLYNEQFF.